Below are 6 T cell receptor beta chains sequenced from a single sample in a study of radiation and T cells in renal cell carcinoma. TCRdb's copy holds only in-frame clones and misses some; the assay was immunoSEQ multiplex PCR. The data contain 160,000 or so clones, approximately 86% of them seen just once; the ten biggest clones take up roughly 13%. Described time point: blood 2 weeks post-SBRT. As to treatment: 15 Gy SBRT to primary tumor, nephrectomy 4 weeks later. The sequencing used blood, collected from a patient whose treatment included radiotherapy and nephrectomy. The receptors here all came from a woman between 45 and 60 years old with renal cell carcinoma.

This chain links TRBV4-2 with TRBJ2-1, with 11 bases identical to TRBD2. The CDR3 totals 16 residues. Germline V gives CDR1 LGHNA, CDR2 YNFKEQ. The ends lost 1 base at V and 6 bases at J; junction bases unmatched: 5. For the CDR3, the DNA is TGTGCCAGCAGCCAAGGAGTAGCGGGGGGGCGCAATGAGCAGTTCTTC. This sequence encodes CASSQGVAGGRNEQFF.

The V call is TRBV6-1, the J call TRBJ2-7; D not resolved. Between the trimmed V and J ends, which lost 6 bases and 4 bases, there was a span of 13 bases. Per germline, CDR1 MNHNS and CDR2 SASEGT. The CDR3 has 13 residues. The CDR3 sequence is CASRDLTLYEQYF. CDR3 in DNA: TGTGCCAGCAGGGACCTTACCCTATACGAGCAGTACTTC.

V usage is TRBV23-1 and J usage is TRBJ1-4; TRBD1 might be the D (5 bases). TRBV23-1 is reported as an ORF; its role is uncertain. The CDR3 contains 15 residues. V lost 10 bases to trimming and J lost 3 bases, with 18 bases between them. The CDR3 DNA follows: TGCGCCACCCCCCCGGGACTCCACTCTAATGAAAAACTGTTTTTT. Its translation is CATPPGLHSNEKLFF.

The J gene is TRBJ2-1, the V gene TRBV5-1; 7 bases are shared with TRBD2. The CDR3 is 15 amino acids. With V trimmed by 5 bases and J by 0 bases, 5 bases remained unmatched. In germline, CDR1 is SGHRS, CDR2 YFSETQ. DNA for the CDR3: TGCGCCAGCAGACTTGGCGGGAGCTCCTACAATGAGCAGTTCTTC. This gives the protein CASRLGGSSYNEQFF.

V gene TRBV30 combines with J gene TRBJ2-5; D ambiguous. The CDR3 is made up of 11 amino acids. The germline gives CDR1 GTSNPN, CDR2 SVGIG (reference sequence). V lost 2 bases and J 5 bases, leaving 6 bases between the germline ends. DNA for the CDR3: TGTGCCTGGAGTACATCGGAGACCCAGTACTTC. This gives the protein CAWSTSETQYF.

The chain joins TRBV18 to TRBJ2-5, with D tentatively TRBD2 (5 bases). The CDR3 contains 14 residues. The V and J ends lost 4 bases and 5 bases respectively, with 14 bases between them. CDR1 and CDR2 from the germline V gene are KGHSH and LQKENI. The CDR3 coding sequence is TGTGCCAGCTCACGAGCGGTGGGTACGGAGACCCAGTACTTC. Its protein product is CASSRAVGTETQYF. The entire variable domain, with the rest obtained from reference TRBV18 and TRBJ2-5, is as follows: NAGVMQNPRHLVRRRGQEARLRCSPMKGHSHVYWYRQLPEEGLKFMVYLQKENIIDESGMPKERFSAEFPKEGPSILRIQQVVRGDSAAYFCASSRAVGTETQYFGPGTRLLVL.